This TCR beta chain was captured by sequencing in a study of blood T cells in healthy people across ages. The authors ran a second PCR of 7 to 11 cycles using a sample-barcoded 5' primer and a J-beta primer mix. TCRdb used MiXCR to reprocess the 5' RACE reads, holding one entry per CDR3 protein. The table lists about 580,000 distinct CDR3 sequences, about 45% of them singletons. Researchers report isolating at least 6 million PBMCs per sample. This clonotype was obtained from a man older than 75 in good health. What was sequenced was blood.

As DNA, the CDR3 is TGCAGTGCTAGGGGGAGGGGGCTTTACGAGCAGTACTTC. Translated: CSARGRGLYEQYF. The chain carries TRBV20-1 and TRBJ2-7; D could derive from TRBD1 or TRBD2 (7 bases each). This CDR3 spans 13 amino acids. The V end was cut by 3 bases, the J end by 4 bases, with 13 bases between. Germline lookup yields CDR1 DFQATT and CDR2 SNEGSKA (reference sequence).